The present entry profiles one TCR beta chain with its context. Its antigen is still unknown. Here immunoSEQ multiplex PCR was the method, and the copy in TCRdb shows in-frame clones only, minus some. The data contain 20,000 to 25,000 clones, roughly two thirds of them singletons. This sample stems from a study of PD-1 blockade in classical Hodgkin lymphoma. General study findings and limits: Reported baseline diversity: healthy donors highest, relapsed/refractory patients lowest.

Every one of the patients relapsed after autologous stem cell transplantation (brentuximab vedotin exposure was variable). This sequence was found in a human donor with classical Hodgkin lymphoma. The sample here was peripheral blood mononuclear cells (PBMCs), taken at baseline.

CDR3 in DNA: TGTGCCAGCCTTGATACCCCTGCCTACGAGCAGTACTTC. Its translation is CASLDTPAYEQYF. V and J are TRBV2 and TRBJ2-7; D unresolved. Deletions cut 8 bases from V and 2 bases from J, with 13 bases between. This CDR3 region has 13 residues. Germline V gene lookup returns CDR1 SNHLY and CDR2 FYNNEI.